This T cell receptor (beta chain) was obtained from a study of CD8 T cells in ankylosing spondylitis. Whole-study results and caveats: A TCR beta motif of roughly 8 highly homologous variants appeared characteristic of ankylosing spondylitis blood. Significant enrichment of disease-linked clones was reportedly seen in matched ankylosing spondylitis synovial fluid.

TCRdb used MiXCR to reprocess the 5' RACE reads, holding one entry per CDR3 protein. Here the sample spans approximately 100,000 distinct CDR3 sequences, 24% being singletons. Germline-derived CDR1 and CDR2 are SGHRS and YFSETQ. This CDR3 is 15 amino acids long. V lost 2 bases and J lost 1, with 13 bases in between. This clonotype came up many times. Its antigen remains unknown. Specimen: synovial fluid, either unsorted or a sorted T cell fraction (not recorded which). This chain links TRBV5-1 with TRBJ2-7; D is possibly TRBD1 (6 bases). The receptor comes from a male donor with ankylosing spondylitis. In nucleotides, the CDR3 is TGCGCCAGCAGCTTTGACAGGCAATTATCCTACGAGCAGTACTTC. Its translation is CASSFDRQLSYEQYF.